The T cell receptor (beta chain) described here comes from a study of spatial heterogeneity in lung cancer. Across the study: Alpha-chain sequences were detected in numbers that were consistently lower than beta-chain sequences. The average count in raw reads for each unique TCR and UMI combination exceeded nine appearances.

Each molecule of TCR cDNA was tagged with one unique molecular identifier. TCRdb reprocessed the 5' RACE reads with MiXCR, giving one entry per CDR3 protein. The table has approximately 12,000 distinct CDR3 sequences, approximately 6% seen once. This clonotype is labeled medium-sized. The CDR3 spans 12 residues. Between the trimmed V and J ends, which lost 6 bases and 5 bases, there was a span of 11 bases. Germline assignment: CDR1 MNHEY and CDR2 SVGAGI. Time point indicated: sample taken at primary tumor resection. Unsorted whole RNA samples from tumor, nontumor lung or frozen PBMC were sequenced. The cohort: approximately 66 early-stage, untreated non-small cell lung cancer patients.

The TCR comes from a male donor with early-stage non-small cell lung cancer. This sequence joins TRBV6-5 and TRBJ2-7, with D perhaps TRBD1 (6 bases). The specimen comprised normal lung tissue next to the tumor, sampled at surgery. The CDR3 region has the DNA TGTGCCAGCAGCCCCCAGGGGAACGAGCAGTACTTC. Translation gives CASSPQGNEQYF.